The next 26 T cell receptor beta chains were all read from a single sample in a study of post-analysis software for immune sequencing data. No antigen has been identified for these receptors. Points from the study as a whole: The study found TRBV5-6, TRBV5-1 and TRBV20-1 among roughly 5 TRBV segments more frequent in patients than controls.

Unique molecular identifiers had been added to the TCR beta cDNA libraries. MiXCR, applied by TCRdb to the PCR reads, yields one record per CDR3 protein. Of hundreds of thousands of distinct CDR3 sequences listed, over 45% were seen once; the top ten hold about 11%. Sequencing was done on a sample of blood. The receptor set was obtained from a girl aged 2-15 years with multiple sclerosis.

CDR3 in DNA: TGCGCCAGCAGCCAAACCGGGACAGGGGGGGAGACCCAGTACTTC. Protein product: CASSQTGTGGETQYF. The chain couples TRBV4-3 to TRBJ2-5; 11 positions agree with TRBD1. Trimming at V came to 2 bases and at J to 5 bases, leaving 4 bases not matched to a gene. Germline values: CDR1 LGHNA, CDR2 YSLEER. This CDR3 is built from 15 residues.

The CDR3 DNA follows: TGCAGTGCTAGAGATCTAGACGGGAGGCCCTACGAGCAGTACTTC. As protein: CSARDLDGRPYEQYF. The rearrangement joins TRBV20-1 to TRBJ2-7, with 7 bases lining up with TRBD2. The V segment lost 0 bases and the J segment 2 bases; nucleotides outside the gene matches: 7. This CDR3 comprises 15 residues. In germline, CDR1 is DFQATT, CDR2 SNEGSKA (reference sequence).

The V and J genes are TRBV29-1 and TRBJ2-3; D assignment may be TRBD1 or TRBD2 (6 bases each). The CDR3 loop spans 14 amino acids. The V end lost 3 bases, the J end lost 0 bases, and 10 bases lay between the germline ends. The germline CDR1 and CDR2 sequences are SQVTM and ANQGSEA. CDR3 sequence: CSVEWGASTDTQYF. In nucleotides, the CDR3 is TGCAGCGTTGAGTGGGGGGCTAGCACAGATACGCAGTATTTT.

The chain recombines TRBV6-5 with TRBJ2-3; 7 nucleotides line up with TRBD1. Looked up from germline, CDR1 is MNHEY and CDR2 is SVGAGI. V was clipped by 6 bases and J by 4 bases; unmatched bases: 7. This CDR3 contains 14 residues. CDR3 nucleotides: TGTGCCAGCAGCCCCTTGGACAGGCCAGATACGCAGTATTTT. This encodes CASSPLDRPDTQYF.

The rearrangement links TRBV20-1 to TRBJ2-1; TRBD2 aligns across 9 bases. Germline V gene lookup returns CDR1 DFQATT and CDR2 SNEGSKA (reference sequence). After removal of 0 bases from V and 3 bases from J, the junction contained 12 bases not matched to a gene. CDR3 size: 18 residues. CDR3 loop: CSARDLIDGGGDYNEQFF. The CDR3 bases are TGCAGTGCTAGAGACCTTATAGATGGCGGGGGGGACTACAATGAGCAGTTCTTC.

This clonotype was counted only a few times. This sequence joins TRBV20-1 and TRBJ2-5; 7 positions match TRBD2. Germline CDR1 reads DFQATT; CDR2 reads SNEGSKA (reference sequence). The CDR3 has 12 amino acids. J was trimmed by 5 bases and V by 6 bases; bases with no gene match: 6. The CDR3 bases are TGCAGTGCCCTACGGCGGGGGGAGACCCAGTACTTC. It encodes CSALRRGETQYF.

The chain has TRBV7-2 and TRBJ2-3; TRBD2 is a possible D gene (5 bases). V lost 2 bases to trimming and J lost 0 bases, with 18 bases between them. The V gene's germline CDR1 is SGHTA and CDR2 FQGNSA. This CDR3 contains 18 residues. The chain's CDR3 is CASSLNLIRRVSTDTQYF. As DNA, the CDR3 is TGTGCCAGCAGCTTAAACCTCATTCGGCGGGTTAGCACAGATACGCAGTATTTT.

This clonotype was counted a few times. This rearrangement joins TRBV13 to TRBJ2-1; 7 nucleotides line up with TRBD2. The length of the CDR3 is 16 residues. Unmatched junction bases numbered 7, after V lost 2 bases and J lost 3 bases. CDR1 PRHDT and CDR2 FYEKMQ come from the germline V gene (reference sequence). CDR3 loop: CASSLFPGGNYNEQFF. Here the CDR3 DNA reads TGTGCCAGCAGCTTATTCCCGGGGGGTAACTACAATGAGCAGTTCTTC.

This clonotype was recorded a few times. The V gene is TRBV18, the J gene TRBJ2-1; D is uncertain. Trimming stripped 4 bases from V and 7 bases from J, with 23 bases between. Germline loops: CDR1 KGHSH, CDR2 LQKENI. The CDR3 spans 17 residues. The CDR3 sequence is CASSLPYGSITRNEQFF. CDR3 coding DNA: TGTGCCAGCTCACTCCCTTATGGCTCGATTACTCGGAATGAGCAGTTCTTC.

The CDR3 here is CASSLGGGAFETQYF. As DNA, the CDR3 is TGTGCCAGCAGCTTAGGAGGGGGGGCCTTCGAGACCCAGTACTTC. This chain joins TRBV13 and TRBJ2-5, with D possibly being TRBD2 (7 bases). Trimming took 0 bases from V and 5 from J, leaving 13 bases between them. The CDR3 has 15 amino acids. The germline V gene has CDR1 PRHDT and CDR2 FYEKMQ (reference sequence). Together with reference TRBV13 and TRBJ2-5, the CDR3 gives the full variable domain: AAGVIQSPRHLIKEKRETATLKCYPIPRHDTVYWYQQGPGQDPQFLISFYEKMQSDKGSIPDRFSAQQFSDYHSELNMSSLELGDSALYFCASSLGGGAFETQYFGPGTRLLVL.

This clonotype was recorded once. The chain recombines TRBV14 with TRBJ2-1; D gene unclear. V was shortened by 4 bases and J by 9 bases, with 10 bases between the two germline ends. CDR3 length equals 12 residues. Germline values: CDR1 SGHDN, CDR2 FVKESK. CDR3 bases: TGTGCCAGCAGCCCCAGTAGGAGTGAGCAGTTCTTC. This gives the protein CASSPSRSEQFF.

The chain has TRBV28 and TRBJ2-5, with D perhaps given as TRBD1 or TRBD2 (5 bases each). V lost 5 bases, J lost 0 bases, and 19 bases lay in between. CDR3 length: 17 amino acids. Germline CDR1 and CDR2: MDHEN and SYDVKM. The CDR3 DNA reads as TGTGCCAGCAGTAAACCCCACGGGACGACGTACCAAGAGACCCAGTACTTC. Translated: CASSKPHGTTYQETQYF.

The rearrangement joins TRBV11-3 to TRBJ2-1; TRBD2 agrees at 7 bases. CDR1 is SGHNT, CDR2 YENEEA, per germline. CDR3 length equals 15 residues. The V and J ends lost 5 bases and 1 base, in that order; junction bases with no gene match: 5. The CDR3 protein is CASSPTSTSYNEQFF. CDR3 bases: TGTGCCAGCAGCCCGACTAGCACATCCTACAATGAGCAGTTCTTC. The variable domain in full, completed from reference TRBV11-3 and TRBJ2-1, reads EAGVVQSPRYKIIEKKQPVAFWCNPISGHNTLYWYLQNLGQGPELLIRYENEEAVDDSQLPKDRFSAERLKGVDSTLKIQPAELGDSAVYLCASSPTSTSYNEQFFGPGTRLTVL.

V usage is TRBV12-3 or TRBV12-4 and J usage is TRBJ2-1; 16 nucleotides line up with TRBD2. CDR3 length: 15 amino acids. The V and J ends lost 6 bases and 6 bases, in that order; junction bases with no gene match: 2. CDR3 sequence: CASRGTSGGGNEQFF. CDR3 nucleotide sequence: TGTGCCAGCAGGGGGACTAGCGGGGGGGGCAATGAGCAGTTCTTC.

This chain uses TRBV4-2 with TRBJ1-1; tentatively, D is TRBD1 (5 bases). CDR3 length: 14 amino acids. V lost 0 bases, J lost 7 bases, and 12 bases lay in between. Germline V gives CDR1 LGHNA, CDR2 YNFKEQ. CDR3 DNA sequence: TGTGCCAGCAGCCAAGAGGCAGGGTGGCGTGAAGCTTTCTTT. It encodes CASSQEAGWREAFF.

The sample holds a few counts of this clonotype. This chain links TRBV12-3 or TRBV12-4 with TRBJ2-1, with 8 nucleotides matching TRBD1. This CDR3 is built from 15 residues. The J segment lost 7 bases and the V segment lost 7 bases, leaving 12 bases of the junction unmatched. Written as DNA, the CDR3 is TGTGCCAGCATCAGGACAGGGAAGGCTCTGAATGAGCAGTTCTTC. It encodes CASIRTGKALNEQFF.

J is TRBJ2-1 and V is TRBV20-1; TRBD1 aligns across 9 bases. The CDR3 has 14 residues. Unmatched junction bases numbered 15, after V lost 5 bases and J lost 13 bases. CDR1 and CDR2 from the germline V gene are DFQATT and SNEGSKA (reference sequence). CDR3 protein: CSAGSPDRGWTQFF. For the CDR3, the DNA is TGCAGTGCTGGATCCCCGGACAGGGGATGGACCCAGTTCTTC.

The rearrangement joins TRBV5-1 to TRBJ2-3; 7 nucleotides match TRBD2. CDR3 length equals 12 residues. Germline CDR1 SGHRS, CDR2 YFSETQ. Trimming at V came to 4 bases and at J to 12 bases, leaving 8 bases not matched to a gene. The CDR3: CASSRLAAKQYF. CDR3 nucleotide sequence: TGCGCCAGCAGCCGTCTAGCGGCTAAACAGTATTTT.

This chain links TRBV14 with TRBJ1-1, with 11 bases aligning to TRBD1. Germline loops: CDR1 SGHDN, CDR2 FVKESK. The CDR3 contains 15 residues. Trimming took 3 bases from V and 6 from J; bases not matched to a gene: 6. The CDR3 region has the DNA TGTGCCAGCAGCCAGCGGGACAGGGGGATCCCTGAAGCTTTCTTT. Translation: CASSQRDRGIPEAFF.

The chain carries TRBV4-3 and TRBJ2-3; D is unresolved. CDR3 length: 15 amino acids. The germline CDR1 and CDR2 sequences are LGHNA and YSLEER. Trimming cost V 2 bases and J 1 base, with 10 bases left between them. CDR3 sequence: CASSQNPTRTDTQYF. CDR3 nucleotide sequence: TGCGCCAGCAGCCAAAATCCAACCCGCACAGATACGCAGTATTTT.

This rearrangement joins TRBV5-1 to TRBJ2-3; TRBD1 or TRBD2 may be the D gene (6 bases each). CDR1 and CDR2 (germline): SGHRS, YFSETQ. The V end was cut by 0 bases, the J end by 4 bases, with 9 bases between. CDR3 length equals 14 residues. The CDR3 loop reads CASSLERGADTQYF. CDR3 DNA: TGCGCCAGCAGCTTGGAAAGGGGGGCAGATACGCAGTATTTT.

This clonotype has just a few counts. The CDR3 here is CSASPGLAGGSSYNEQFF. The CDR3 bases are TGCAGTGCTAGTCCGGGACTAGCGGGGGGGAGCTCCTACAATGAGCAGTTCTTC. The chain employs TRBV20-1 and TRBJ2-1, with 16 bases aligning to TRBD2. This CDR3 is built from 18 residues. Losses at the gene ends were 3 bases for V and 0 bases for J; bases not matched to a gene: 5. Germline V gene lookup returns CDR1 DFQATT and CDR2 SNEGSKA (reference sequence).

The chain couples TRBV20-1 to TRBJ2-1; D may be TRBD1 or TRBD2 (6 bases each). Germline values: CDR1 DFQATT, CDR2 SNEGSKA (reference sequence). Trimming stripped 6 bases from V and 9 bases from J, with 12 bases between. The CDR3 extends over 11 amino acids. CDR3 in DNA: TGCAGTGCCGCCGAGGGGGGTGAGCAGTTCTTC. Amino acids: CSAAEGGEQFF.

The genes are TRBV18 and TRBJ2-1; 10 bases agree with TRBD2. Germline CDR1 reads KGHSH; CDR2 reads LQKENI. J was trimmed by 8 bases and V by 5 bases; bases with no gene match: 9. The CDR3 spans 15 residues. Here the CDR3 reads CASSSSGSWFDEQFF. The CDR3 DNA reads as TGTGCCAGCTCATCTAGCGGGAGCTGGTTCGATGAGCAGTTCTTC.

The gene calls are TRBV5-1 and TRBJ2-6; the match to TRBD1 covers 8 bases. The CDR3 runs 17 residues. Looked up from germline, CDR1 is SGHRS and CDR2 is YFSETQ. V lost 3 bases and J lost 0; bases outside the gene matches: 5. CDR3 sequence reads: CASSSQGAGSGANVLTF. Written as DNA, the CDR3 is TGCGCCAGCAGCTCCCAGGGGGCTGGCTCTGGGGCCAACGTCCTGACTTTC.

The chain uses TRBV5-6 and TRBJ2-3, with D perhaps TRBD1 (6 bases). V was clipped by 0 bases and J by 2 bases, with 22 bases between them. The CDR3 spans 19 residues. Germline lookup yields CDR1 SGHDT and CDR2 YYEEEE. The CDR3 nucleotides read TGTGCCAGCAGCTTGGTCGGGTTTTGGGACAACCAACTCACAGATACGCAGTATTTT. Translating it yields CASSLVGFWDNQLTDTQYF.